This T cell receptor beta chain was captured by sequencing in a study of regulatory T cells in long-lasting Graves disease. The time point here: newly diagnosed GD, antithyroid drugs for less than 3 months. The authors made the TCR library using RNA they extracted from PBMCs. The CDR3 length is 13 residues. Trimming stripped 2 bases from V and 4 bases from J, with 9 bases between. Germline CDR1 DFQATT, CDR2 SNEGSKA (reference sequence). Assembly of TCR beta libraries relied on iRepertoire HTBI primers together with Arm-PCR of CDR3 regions. Each CDR3 protein gets one entry after TCRdb re-called the multiplex PCR reads with MiXCR. The sample lists approximately 400,000 distinct CDR3 sequences, 15% occurring once. These data were also reused for a study on T cells in Graves' hyperthyroidism and ophthalmopathy.

The TCR originated in a woman aged 25 to 39 with Graves disease. J is TRBJ1-5 and V is TRBV20-1, with D possibly being TRBD1 (5 bases). The material was peripheral blood mononuclear cells (PBMCs), obtained at new diagnosis, from a patient treated with antithyroid drugs. The chain's CDR3 is CSARRGENQPQHF. The CDR3, as DNA: TGCAGTGCTAGAAGAGGGGAGAATCAGCCCCAGCATTTT.